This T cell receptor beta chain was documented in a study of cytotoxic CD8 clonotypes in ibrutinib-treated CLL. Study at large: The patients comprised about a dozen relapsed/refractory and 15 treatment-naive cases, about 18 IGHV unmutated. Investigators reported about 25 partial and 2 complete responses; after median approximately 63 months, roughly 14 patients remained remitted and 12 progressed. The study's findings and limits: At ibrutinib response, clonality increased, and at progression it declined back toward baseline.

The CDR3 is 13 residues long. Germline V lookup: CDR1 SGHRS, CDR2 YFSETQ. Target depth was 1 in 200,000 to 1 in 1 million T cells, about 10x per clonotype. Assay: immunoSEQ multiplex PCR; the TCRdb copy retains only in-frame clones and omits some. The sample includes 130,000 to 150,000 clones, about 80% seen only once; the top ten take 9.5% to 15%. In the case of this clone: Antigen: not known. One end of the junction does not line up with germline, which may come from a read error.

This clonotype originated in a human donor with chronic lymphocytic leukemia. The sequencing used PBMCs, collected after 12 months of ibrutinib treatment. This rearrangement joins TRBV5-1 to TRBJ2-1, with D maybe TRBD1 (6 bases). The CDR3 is CASRLGQHNEQFF. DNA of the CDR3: TGCGCCAGCAGATTGGGACAACACAATGAGCAGTTCTTC.